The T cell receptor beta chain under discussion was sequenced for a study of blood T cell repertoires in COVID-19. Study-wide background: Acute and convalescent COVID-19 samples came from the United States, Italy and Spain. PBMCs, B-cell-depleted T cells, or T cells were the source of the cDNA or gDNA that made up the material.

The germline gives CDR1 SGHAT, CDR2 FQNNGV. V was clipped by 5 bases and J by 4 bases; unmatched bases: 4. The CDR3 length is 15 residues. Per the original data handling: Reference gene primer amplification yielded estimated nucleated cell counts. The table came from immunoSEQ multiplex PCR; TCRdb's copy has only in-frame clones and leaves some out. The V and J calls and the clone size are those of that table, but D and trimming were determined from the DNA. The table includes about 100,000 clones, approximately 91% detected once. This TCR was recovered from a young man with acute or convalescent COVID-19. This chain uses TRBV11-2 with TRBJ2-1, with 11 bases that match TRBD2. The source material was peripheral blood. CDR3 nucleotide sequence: TGTGCCAGCAGCGTGGGACTAGCGGTTTACAATGAGCAGTTCTTC. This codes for CASSVGLAVYNEQFF.